The entry that follows covers one T cell receptor (beta chain) sequence. Its antigen is not known. This specimen belongs to a study of T cell responses to AZD1222 COVID-19 vaccine. Assay: immunoSEQ multiplex PCR; the TCRdb copy retains only in-frame clones and omits some. The table has 180,000 or so clones, 94% seen once. Notes on the study in general: Researchers took repertoire samples only after the peak T cell response had come. In the spike-specific TCR repertoire, nearly half reportedly target unmutated variant regions. Among vaccine-associated CD4 TCRs, coverage spanned spike, with dominance at 160-218 and 743-854. Baseline seropositivity characterized only 5 or 6 AZD1222 recipients.

Sequencing was performed on peripheral blood, taken on day 0 of AZD1222 vaccination. The sequence came from an adult in good health.

This CDR3 is CASSREESNQPQHF. The CDR3 coding sequence is TGTGCCAGCAGTAGGGAGGAGAGCAATCAGCCCCAGCATTTT. The chain uses TRBV2 and TRBJ1-5; D not certain. V shed 5 bases and J shed 1 base, with 9 bases lying between them. Germline lookup yields CDR1 SNHLY and CDR2 FYNNEI. The CDR3 runs 14 residues. Drawing the rest from reference TRBV2 and TRBJ1-5, the complete variable domain is EPEVTQTPSHQVTQMGQEVILRCVPISNHLYFYWYRQILGQKVEFLVSFYNNEISEKSEIFDDQFSVERPDGSNFTLKIRSTKLEDSAMYFCASSREESNQPQHFGDGTRLSIL.